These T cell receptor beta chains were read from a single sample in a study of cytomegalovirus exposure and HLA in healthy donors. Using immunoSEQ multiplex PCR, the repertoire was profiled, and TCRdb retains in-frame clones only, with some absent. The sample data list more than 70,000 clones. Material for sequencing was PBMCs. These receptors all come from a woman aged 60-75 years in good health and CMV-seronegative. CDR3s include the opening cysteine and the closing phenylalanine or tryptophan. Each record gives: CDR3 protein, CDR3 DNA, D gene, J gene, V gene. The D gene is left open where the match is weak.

CDR3 protein: CASSPIWTGEDHEQYF
CDR3 DNA: TGTGCCAGCAGCCCGATTTGGACAGGGGAGGATCACGAGCAGTACTTC
D gene: TRBD1
J gene: TRBJ2-7
V gene: TRBV28

CDR3 protein: CASSLDSSYNEQFF
CDR3 DNA: TGTGCCAGCAGCTTAGATAGTTCCTACAATGAGCAGTTCTTC
D gene: NA
J gene: TRBJ2-1
V gene: TRBV7-9

CDR3 protein: CASSPGLAGGYEQFF
CDR3 DNA: TGTGCCAGCAGCCCCGGACTAGCGGGAGGGTATGAGCAGTTCTTC
D gene: TRBD2
J gene: TRBJ2-1
V gene: TRBV7-2

CDR3 protein: CASTPTGGLETQYF
CDR3 DNA: TGTGCCAGCACCCCGACAGGGGGTTTGGAGACCCAGTACTTC
D gene: TRBD1
J gene: TRBJ2-5
V gene: TRBV7-9

CDR3 protein: CASRQTGNYGYTF
CDR3 DNA: TGTGCCAGCAGGCAAACAGGGAACTATGGCTACACCTTC
D gene: NA
J gene: TRBJ1-2
V gene: TRBV6-5

CDR3 protein: CASSLSLNSGSYGEQYF
CDR3 DNA: TGTGCCAGCAGTTTATCTTTAAATAGCGGGAGTTACGGCGAGCAGTACTTC
D gene: TRBD2
J gene: TRBJ2-7
V gene: TRBV28

CDR3 protein: CASQREGASGNEQFF
CDR3 DNA: TGTGCCAGCCAGCGGGAGGGCGCTTCGGGGAATGAGCAGTTCTTC
D gene: TRBD2
J gene: TRBJ2-1
V gene: TRBV14

CDR3 protein: CASRQDTEAFF
CDR3 DNA: TGTGCCAGCAGGCAGGACACTGAAGCTTTCTTT
D gene: NA
J gene: TRBJ1-1
V gene: TRBV28

CDR3 protein: CASSLGGERSEYF
CDR3 DNA: TGTGCCAGCAGCTTGGGGGGGGAGCGGAGTGAGTACTTC
D gene: TRBD2
J gene: TRBJ2-7
V gene: TRBV7-8

CDR3 protein: CASSSRGLAGVSTDTQYF
CDR3 DNA: TGTGCCAGCAGCTCCCGGGGACTAGCGGGAGTTAGCACAGATACGCAGTATTTT
D gene: TRBD2
J gene: TRBJ2-3
V gene: TRBV7-9

CDR3 protein: CATSRGQFSTDTQYF
CDR3 DNA: TGTGCCACCAGCAGAGGACAGTTTAGCACAGATACGCAGTATTTT
D gene: NA
J gene: TRBJ2-3
V gene: TRBV15

CDR3 protein: CASSLPGIYEQYF
CDR3 DNA: TGTGCCAGCAGCTTACCGGGGATTTACGAGCAGTACTTC
D gene: NA
J gene: TRBJ2-7
V gene: TRBV7-9

CDR3 protein: CASSPTGQAFKDEQYF
CDR3 DNA: TGTGCCAGCAGTCCCACGGGACAGGCCTTTAAGGACGAGCAGTACTTC
D gene: TRBD1
J gene: TRBJ2-7
V gene: TRBV28

CDR3 protein: CASRPTTGGIEAFF
CDR3 DNA: TGTGCCAGCAGGCCGACGACAGGGGGGATTGAAGCTTTCTTT
D gene: TRBD1
J gene: TRBJ1-1
V gene: TRBV2

CDR3 protein: CASTTPDEQYF
CDR3 DNA: TGTGCCAGCACTACCCCGGACGAGCAGTACTTC
D gene: NA
J gene: TRBJ2-7
V gene: TRBV28

CDR3 protein: CANQDRGPTQYF
CDR3 DNA: TGTGCCAATCAGGACAGGGGCCCGACCCAGTACTTC
D gene: TRBD1
J gene: TRBJ2-5
V gene: TRBV2

CDR3 protein: CASNKPGQRDYGYTF
CDR3 DNA: TGTGCCAGCAATAAACCGGGACAGAGGGACTATGGCTACACCTTC
D gene: TRBD1
J gene: TRBJ1-2
V gene: TRBV28

CDR3 protein: CASSFLGAGSSYEQYF
CDR3 DNA: TGTGCCAGCAGTTTCCTGGGAGCGGGTAGCTCCTACGAGCAGTACTTC
D gene: NA
J gene: TRBJ2-7
V gene: TRBV11-2

CDR3 protein: CASTSRQGAGDEQFF
CDR3 DNA: TGTGCCAGTACCTCCAGGCAGGGGGCTGGCGATGAGCAGTTCTTC
D gene: TRBD1
J gene: TRBJ2-1
V gene: TRBV19

CDR3 protein: CASSKGGGETQYF
CDR3 DNA: TGTGCCAGCAGTAAGGGAGGAGGGGAGACCCAGTACTTC
D gene: NA
J gene: TRBJ2-5
V gene: TRBV25-1

CDR3 protein: CASSSPLDREEETQYF
CDR3 DNA: TGTGCCAGCAGTTCGCCCCTGGACAGGGAGGAGGAGACCCAGTACTTC
D gene: TRBD1
J gene: TRBJ2-5
V gene: TRBV28

CDR3 protein: CASSLGLAGALSTEQFF
CDR3 DNA: TGTGCCAGCAGCTTGGGGCTAGCGGGAGCCTTAAGCACTGAGCAGTTCTTC
D gene: TRBD2
J gene: TRBJ2-1
V gene: TRBV5-8

CDR3 protein: CASSPRGPPGELFF
CDR3 DNA: TGTGCCAGCAGCCCAAGGGGCCCCCCCGGGGAGCTGTTTTTT
D gene: NA
J gene: TRBJ2-2
V gene: TRBV7-2

CDR3 protein: CAISDRGQGSNYGYTF
CDR3 DNA: TGTGCCATCAGTGATAGGGGACAGGGGTCTAACTATGGCTACACCTTC
D gene: TRBD1
J gene: TRBJ1-2
V gene: TRBV10-3

CDR3 protein: CASSNIPGQGYEQYF
CDR3 DNA: TGTGCCAGCAGTAACATTCCGGGACAGGGTTACGAGCAGTACTTC
D gene: TRBD1
J gene: TRBJ2-7
V gene: TRBV7-9

CDR3 protein: CASSLQGSKPQYF
CDR3 DNA: TGTGCCAGCAGTTTGCAGGGGTCTAAGCCCCAGTACTTC
D gene: NA
J gene: TRBJ2-5
V gene: TRBV28

CDR3 protein: CASSWGRQLDSPLHF
CDR3 DNA: TGCGCCAGCTCATGGGGGCGACAATTGGATTCACCCCTCCACTTT
D gene: NA
J gene: TRBJ1-6
V gene: TRBV5-1

CDR3 protein: CASSKEHRGSTDTQYF
CDR3 DNA: TGTGCCAGCAGTAAAGAGCACAGGGGTAGCACAGATACGCAGTATTTT
D gene: TRBD1
J gene: TRBJ2-3
V gene: TRBV6-6

CDR3 protein: CASSSRQSTEAFF
CDR3 DNA: TGTGCCAGCAGTTCCAGGCAGTCCACTGAAGCTTTCTTT
D gene: NA
J gene: TRBJ1-1
V gene: TRBV27

CDR3 protein: CASSLGGGPGELFF
CDR3 DNA: TGTGCCAGCAGCTTGGGAGGGGGCCCCGGGGAGCTGTTTTTT
D gene: TRBD1
J gene: TRBJ2-2
V gene: TRBV5-6

CDR3 protein: CAWGGKGSGNTDTQYF
CDR3 DNA: TGTGCCTGGGGCGGTAAGGGTAGCGGCAACACAGATACGCAGTATTTT
D gene: NA
J gene: TRBJ2-3
V gene: TRBV30

CDR3 protein: CSARSSDEQFF
CDR3 DNA: TGCAGTGCTAGATCCAGCGATGAGCAGTTCTTC
D gene: NA
J gene: TRBJ2-1
V gene: TRBV20-1

CDR3 protein: CASSLGTWQGDPEQYF
CDR3 DNA: TGTGCCAGCAGCTTAGGAACATGGCAGGGTGACCCCGAGCAGTACTTC
D gene: NA
J gene: TRBJ2-7
V gene: TRBV7-8

CDR3 protein: CASTLRTGFRKPLHF
CDR3 DNA: TGTGCCAGTACCCTAAGGACAGGCTTCCGGAAACCCCTCCACTTT
D gene: TRBD1
J gene: TRBJ1-6
V gene: TRBV19

CDR3 protein: CAAGTGIYNEQFF
CDR3 DNA: TGTGCTGCCGGGACTGGAATTTACAATGAGCAGTTCTTC
D gene: NA
J gene: TRBJ2-1
V gene: TRBV19

CDR3 protein: CSVGKGLAGLGSSYEQYF
CDR3 DNA: TGCAGCGTTGGGAAGGGACTAGCGGGATTAGGAAGCTCCTACGAGCAGTACTTC
D gene: TRBD2
J gene: TRBJ2-7
V gene: TRBV29-1

CDR3 protein: CASSLRTGGEAFF
CDR3 DNA: TGTGCCAGCAGCTTAAGGACAGGGGGTGAAGCTTTCTTT
D gene: TRBD1
J gene: TRBJ1-1
V gene: TRBV7-9

CDR3 protein: CASSQAWTGGGNTIYF
CDR3 DNA: TGCGCCAGCAGCCAGGCCTGGACGGGGGGGGGAAACACCATATATTTT
D gene: NA
J gene: TRBJ1-3
V gene: TRBV4-3

CDR3 protein: CAISDQTSTSYEQYF
CDR3 DNA: TGTGCCATCAGTGATCAGACTAGTACGTCCTACGAGCAGTACTTC
D gene: NA
J gene: TRBJ2-7
V gene: TRBV10-3

CDR3 protein: CASSSPGHSAYEQYF
CDR3 DNA: TGTGCCAGTAGTAGCCCGGGACACTCGGCCTACGAGCAGTACTTC
D gene: NA
J gene: TRBJ2-7
V gene: TRBV19

CDR3 protein: CASSSGLAGVLYEQYF
CDR3 DNA: TGTGCCAGCAGTTCAGGACTAGCGGGAGTTCTCTACGAGCAGTACTTC
D gene: TRBD2
J gene: TRBJ2-7
V gene: TRBV6-5

CDR3 protein: CASSPSGNYEQYF
CDR3 DNA: TGTGCCAGCAGCCCTAGCGGCAACTACGAGCAGTACTTC
D gene: TRBD2
J gene: TRBJ2-7
V gene: TRBV28

CDR3 protein: CSVESAIRGQGADGYTF
CDR3 DNA: TGCAGCGTTGAGAGTGCCATCCGGGGACAGGGGGCCGATGGCTACACCTTC
D gene: TRBD1
J gene: TRBJ1-2
V gene: TRBV29-1

CDR3 protein: CASKRLDPKQGAYNEQFF
CDR3 DNA: TGTGCCAGTAAACGATTGGACCCCAAGCAGGGGGCCTACAATGAGCAGTTCTTC
D gene: TRBD1
J gene: TRBJ2-1
V gene: TRBV2

CDR3 protein: CASSLQGRGYTF
CDR3 DNA: TGTGCCAGCAGTTTACAGGGCCGTGGCTACACCTTC
D gene: NA
J gene: TRBJ1-2
V gene: TRBV28

CDR3 protein: CASSVTGGRGYTF
CDR3 DNA: TGTGCCAGCAGTGTAACAGGGGGTCGCGGCTACACCTTC
D gene: TRBD1
J gene: TRBJ1-2
V gene: TRBV6-5

CDR3 protein: CASSKVARGLNTIYF
CDR3 DNA: TGTGCCAGCAGCAAAGTGGCCAGGGGGCTAAACACCATATATTTT
D gene: NA
J gene: TRBJ1-3
V gene: TRBV21-1

CDR3 protein: CASSRDIDYEQYF
CDR3 DNA: TGTGCCAGTAGCCGGGACATTGACTACGAGCAGTACTTC
D gene: NA
J gene: TRBJ2-7
V gene: TRBV19

CDR3 protein: CASSLDSGLNEKLFF
CDR3 DNA: TGTGCCAGCAGCTTGGACAGCGGATTAAACGAAAAACTGTTTTTT
D gene: NA
J gene: TRBJ1-4
V gene: TRBV7-2

CDR3 protein: CASLAPGLAGAEQFF
CDR3 DNA: TGTGCCAGCCTCGCCCCGGGACTAGCGGGAGCTGAGCAGTTCTTC
D gene: TRBD2
J gene: TRBJ2-1
V gene: TRBV19

CDR3 protein: CASSQGGGRVNEQYF
CDR3 DNA: TGTGCCAGCAGCCAAGGGGGCGGGAGGGTCAACGAGCAGTACTTC
D gene: TRBD2
J gene: TRBJ2-7
V gene: TRBV14

CDR3 protein: CASSLRREAYNEQFF
CDR3 DNA: TGTGCCAGCAGCTTAAGGCGGGAGGCGTACAATGAGCAGTTCTTC
D gene: TRBD2
J gene: TRBJ2-1
V gene: TRBV7-9

CDR3 protein: CASSYLGLAGVDTQYF
CDR3 DNA: TGTGCCAGCAGTTACTTGGGACTAGCGGGAGTAGATACGCAGTATTTT
D gene: TRBD2
J gene: TRBJ2-3
V gene: TRBV6-5

CDR3 protein: CASSPGLAGGWDSYEQYF
CDR3 DNA: TGTGCCAGCAGTCCGGGACTAGCGGGAGGTTGGGATTCTTACGAGCAGTACTTC
D gene: TRBD2
J gene: TRBJ2-7
V gene: TRBV28

CDR3 protein: CASSLVGQGAHEQYF
CDR3 DNA: TGCGCCAGCAGCTTGGTGGGACAGGGGGCCCACGAGCAGTACTTC
D gene: TRBD1
J gene: TRBJ2-7
V gene: TRBV5-1

CDR3 protein: CASRPSGSIADTQYF
CDR3 DNA: TGCGCCAGCAGACCAAGCGGGAGTATTGCAGATACGCAGTATTTT
D gene: TRBD2
J gene: TRBJ2-3
V gene: TRBV5-1

CDR3 protein: CASSLVGQGPAYEQYF
CDR3 DNA: TGCGCCAGCAGCTTGGTTGGACAGGGCCCTGCCTACGAGCAGTACTTC
D gene: TRBD1
J gene: TRBJ2-7
V gene: TRBV5-1

CDR3 protein: CASSYSGAGYEQYF
CDR3 DNA: TGTGCCAGCAGTTACTCAGGGGCAGGCTACGAGCAGTACTTC
D gene: NA
J gene: TRBJ2-7
V gene: TRBV6-5

CDR3 protein: CASSLLGETGELFF
CDR3 DNA: TGTGCCAGCAGCTTACTTGGGGAGACCGGGGAGCTGTTTTTT
D gene: NA
J gene: TRBJ2-2
V gene: TRBV7-9

CDR3 protein: CASSLGTSAYNEQFF
CDR3 DNA: TGTGCCAGCAGCTTAGGGACTAGCGCCTACAATGAGCAGTTCTTC
D gene: TRBD2
J gene: TRBJ2-1
V gene: TRBV7-9